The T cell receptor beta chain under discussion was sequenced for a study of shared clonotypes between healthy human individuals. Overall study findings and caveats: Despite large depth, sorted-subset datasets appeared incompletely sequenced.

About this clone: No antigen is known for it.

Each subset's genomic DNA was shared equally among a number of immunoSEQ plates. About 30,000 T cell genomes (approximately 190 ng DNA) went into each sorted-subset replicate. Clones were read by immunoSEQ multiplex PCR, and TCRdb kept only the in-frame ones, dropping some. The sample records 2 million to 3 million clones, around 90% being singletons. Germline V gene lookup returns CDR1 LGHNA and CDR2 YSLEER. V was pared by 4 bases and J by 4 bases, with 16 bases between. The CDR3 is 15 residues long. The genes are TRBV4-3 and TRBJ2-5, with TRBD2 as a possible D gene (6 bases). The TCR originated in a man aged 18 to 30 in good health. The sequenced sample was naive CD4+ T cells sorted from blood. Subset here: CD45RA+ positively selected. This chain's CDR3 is CASSLELAKGETQYF. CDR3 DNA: TGCGCCAGCAGCCTCGAACTAGCTAAGGGAGAGACCCAGTACTTC.